This is a list of T cell receptor beta chains from one sample in a study of shared clonotypes between healthy human individuals. The assay was immunoSEQ multiplex PCR, and TCRdb's table has in-frame clones only and misses some. The table lists some 2.4 million clones, approximately 94% of them singletons, with 0.36% in the top ten. Sequenced: naive CD4+ T cells from PBMCs. These receptor sequences come from a man aged 18 to 29 in good health. Some clones in this sample may be carry-over from other donors' samples. The CDR3 runs from the conserved cysteine through the conserved F or W. The D gene is left open where the match is weak.

d_gene	v_gene	j_gene	CDR3nt	CDR3aa
NA	TRBV5-6	TRBJ2-1	TGTGCCAGCAACTACAACTACAATGAGCAGTTCTTC	CASNYNYNEQFF
NA	TRBV2	TRBJ1-3	TGTGCCAGCATCGTAGCAGACTCTGGAAACACCATATATTTT	CASIVADSGNTIYF
NA	TRBV2	TRBJ2-5	TGTGCCAGCAGTGAAATGGGTTATACCCAAGAGACCCAGTACTTC	CASSEMGYTQETQYF
NA	TRBV6-1	TRBJ2-2	TGTGCCAGCACAACCGGCGGGCGTCCCGGGGAGCTGTTTTTT	CASTTGGRPGELFF
NA	TRBV7-2	TRBJ2-1	TGTGCCAGCAGCTTTCTGACCACTTCGATAAGCTCCTACAATGAGCAGTTCTTC	CASSFLTTSISSYNEQFF
NA	TRBV9	TRBJ1-5	TGTGCCCGCGACCCACCGGGGGGGATGAAAGGCCGCAATCAGCCCCAGCATTTT	CARDPPGGMKGRNQPQHF
TRBD2	TRBV5-1	TRBJ2-3	TGCGCCAGCAGCCGGATTTTGCGGGAGAGTATAGATACGCAGTATTTT	CASSRILRESIDTQYF
TRBD2	TRBV28	TRBJ2-7	TGTGCCAGCAGAAATCGAGGTAGCGGGATTAAAGAGCAGTACTTC	CASRNRGSGIKEQYF
TRBD1	TRBV28	TRBJ1-2	TGTGCCAGCAGTCCTGACAGGGTCGACCCTGGCTACACCTTC	CASSPDRVDPGYTF
NA	TRBV6-5	TRBJ2-1	TGTGCCAGCAGTTTGACCCGCTACTACAATGAGCAGTTCTTC	CASSLTRYYNEQFF
TRBD1	TRBV2	TRBJ2-6	TGTGCCACCCGCCGGGACAGGGCCCTGGGTTCTGGGGCCAACGTCCTGACTTTC	CATRRDRALGSGANVLTF
TRBD2	TRBV18	TRBJ2-6	TGTGCCAGCTCACCACTAGCGGGTAGCTCTGGGGCCAACGTCCTGACTTTC	CASSPLAGSSGANVLTF
NA	TRBV19	TRBJ2-7	TGTGCCAGTAGGTCGACCGGGACGCCTGGCGAGCAGTACTTC	CASRSTGTPGEQYF
NA	TRBV9	TRBJ1-4	TGTGCCAGCAGCGTAGCTGAGTTCGGTGAAAAACTGTTTTTT	CASSVAEFGEKLFF
TRBD2	TRBV6-5	TRBJ2-7	TGTGCCAGCAGTCGCAGTAGGGCGGGAGGACCCCAGTACTTC	CASSRSRAGGPQYF